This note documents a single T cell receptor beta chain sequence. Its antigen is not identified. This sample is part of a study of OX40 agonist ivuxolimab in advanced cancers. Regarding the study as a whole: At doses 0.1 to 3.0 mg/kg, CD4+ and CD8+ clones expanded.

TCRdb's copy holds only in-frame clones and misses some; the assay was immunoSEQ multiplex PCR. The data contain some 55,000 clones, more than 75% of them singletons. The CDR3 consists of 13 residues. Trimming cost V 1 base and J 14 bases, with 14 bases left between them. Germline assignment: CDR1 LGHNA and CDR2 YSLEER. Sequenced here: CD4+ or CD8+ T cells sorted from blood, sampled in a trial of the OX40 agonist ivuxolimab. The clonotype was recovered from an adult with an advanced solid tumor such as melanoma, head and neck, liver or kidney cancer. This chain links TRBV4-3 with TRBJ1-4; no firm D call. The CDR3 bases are TGCGCCAGCAGCCAAGGGGCGGGGAGGACGCTGTTTTTT. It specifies CASSQGAGRTLFF.